This is a list of T cell receptor beta chains from one sample in a study of blood T cell repertoires in COVID-19. Method: immunoSEQ multiplex PCR; TCRdb's copy keeps in-frame clones and lacks some. The sample lists approximately 100,000 clones, roughly 88% occurring once. The sample was peripheral blood. These receptors all come from a human donor in a cohort sampled during active COVID-19. Each CDR3 is given with its conserved first and last residue. Each record gives: clone size, J gene, D gene, V gene, CDR3 protein, CDR3 DNA. A D gene is named only where the DNA matches it firmly. Clone size is given for some rows only: seen once, a few or many times, or a class if the clone is expanded.

clone size: .; J gene: TRBJ2-1; D gene: TRBD2; V gene: TRBV19; CDR3 protein: CASSRGRASYNEQFF; CDR3 DNA: TGTGCCAGTAGTCGCGGGAGGGCCTCCTACAATGAGCAGTTCTTC
clone size: .; J gene: TRBJ2-5; D gene: .; V gene: TRBV5-4; CDR3 protein: CASSLASLQETQYF; CDR3 DNA: TGTGCCAGCAGCTTGGCTAGCCTACAAGAGACCCAGTACTTC
clone size: few; J gene: TRBJ1-1; D gene: TRBD1; V gene: TRBV11-3; CDR3 protein: CASSPQGAGEAFF; CDR3 DNA: TGTGCCAGCAGCCCTCAGGGGGCGGGTGAAGCTTTCTTT
clone size: few; J gene: TRBJ2-7; D gene: TRBD2; V gene: TRBV6-6; CDR3 protein: CASSARGGLSYEQYF; CDR3 DNA: TGTGCCAGCAGTGCCCGCGGGGGGCTGTCCTACGAGCAGTACTTC
clone size: .; J gene: TRBJ1-3; D gene: TRBD1; V gene: TRBV18; CDR3 protein: CASSPGTATGNTIYF; CDR3 DNA: TGTGCCAGCTCTCCAGGGACAGCCACTGGAAACACCATATATTTT
clone size: .; J gene: TRBJ1-4; D gene: .; V gene: TRBV5-1; CDR3 protein: CASSPGVGATNEKLFF; CDR3 DNA: TGCGCCAGCAGTCCAGGGGTCGGCGCAACTAATGAAAAACTGTTTTTT
clone size: .; J gene: TRBJ1-2; D gene: .; V gene: TRBV6-6; CDR3 protein: CASSYPTPRGDYGYTF; CDR3 DNA: TGTGCCAGCAGTTACCCGACCCCGCGGGGGGACTATGGCTACACCTTC
clone size: .; J gene: TRBJ2-1; D gene: .; V gene: TRBV6-1; CDR3 protein: CASSEATLAMTVNNEQFF; CDR3 DNA: TGTGCCAGCAGTGAAGCTACGCTAGCGATGACCGTGAACAATGAGCAGTTCTTC
clone size: .; J gene: TRBJ2-3; D gene: TRBD2; V gene: TRBV7-2; CDR3 protein: CASSLGLGDTQYF; CDR3 DNA: TGTGCCAGCAGCTTGGGACTAGGAGATACGCAGTATTTT
clone size: .; J gene: TRBJ2-3; D gene: TRBD2; V gene: TRBV19; CDR3 protein: CASSIARGRGSSTDTQYF; CDR3 DNA: TGTGCCAGTAGTATAGCTCGTGGGAGGGGATCCAGCACAGATACGCAGTATTTT
clone size: .; J gene: TRBJ2-4; D gene: TRBD1; V gene: TRBV7-8; CDR3 protein: CASSLGGTGGSKNIQYF; CDR3 DNA: TGTGCCAGCAGCTTAGGGGGAACAGGGGGCTCCAAAAACATTCAGTACTTC
clone size: .; J gene: TRBJ1-5; D gene: .; V gene: TRBV24-1; CDR3 protein: CATSRSGGNQPQHF; CDR3 DNA: TGTGCCACCAGCAGGAGCGGTGGCAATCAGCCCCAGCATTTT
clone size: few; J gene: TRBJ2-7; D gene: TRBD1; V gene: TRBV7-9; CDR3 protein: CASGFSGTAIYEQYF; CDR3 DNA: TGTGCCAGCGGGTTTTCCGGGACAGCTATCTACGAGCAGTACTTC
clone size: .; J gene: TRBJ2-7; D gene: .; V gene: TRBV5-6; CDR3 protein: CASSPGLNEQYF; CDR3 DNA: TGTGCCAGCAGCCCGGGACTGAACGAGCAGTACTTC
clone size: .; J gene: TRBJ2-1; D gene: TRBD1; V gene: TRBV9; CDR3 protein: CASSVEGRGNEQFF; CDR3 DNA: TGTGCCAGCAGCGTAGAGGGCAGGGGGAATGAGCAGTTCTTC
clone size: .; J gene: TRBJ1-1; D gene: .; V gene: TRBV11-3; CDR3 protein: CASSLGRANTEAFF; CDR3 DNA: TGTGCCAGCAGCTTGGGCAGGGCGAACACTGAAGCTTTCTTT
clone size: .; J gene: TRBJ2-1; D gene: .; V gene: TRBV6-2/TRBV6-3; CDR3 protein: CASSDPAEATSNEQFF; CDR3 DNA: TGTGCCAGCAGTGACCCTGCGGAAGCCACCTCGAATGAGCAGTTCTTC
clone size: .; J gene: TRBJ2-5; D gene: .; V gene: TRBV5-1; CDR3 protein: CASSLGGAKETQYF; CDR3 DNA: TGCGCCAGCAGCTTGGGCGGGGCTAAAGAGACCCAGTACTTC
clone size: once; J gene: TRBJ1-6; D gene: .; V gene: TRBV5-1; CDR3 protein: CASSLVVSNSPLHF; CDR3 DNA: TGCGCCAGCAGCTTGGTTGTCAGTAATTCACCCCTCCACTTT
clone size: .; J gene: TRBJ2-1; D gene: TRBD2; V gene: TRBV6-4; CDR3 protein: CASSPGGTASEQFF; CDR3 DNA: TGTGCCAGCAGCCCGGGGGGGACTGCCTCTGAGCAGTTCTTC
clone size: .; J gene: TRBJ1-1; D gene: .; V gene: TRBV11-2; CDR3 protein: CASSFGAGANTEAFF; CDR3 DNA: TGTGCCAGCAGCTTTGGGGCGGGGGCGAACACTGAAGCTTTCTTT
clone size: .; J gene: TRBJ1-1; D gene: .; V gene: TRBV28; CDR3 protein: CASYPAPGDTEAFF; CDR3 DNA: TGTGCCAGCTATCCGGCCCCAGGGGACACTGAAGCTTTCTTT
clone size: .; J gene: TRBJ2-1; D gene: .; V gene: TRBV5-6; CDR3 protein: CASSRVYNEQFF; CDR3 DNA: TGTGCCAGCAGCCGTGTTTACAATGAGCAGTTCTTC
clone size: .; J gene: TRBJ1-3; D gene: .; V gene: TRBV10-3; CDR3 protein: CAISESWGGGNTIYF; CDR3 DNA: TGTGCCATCAGTGAGTCGTGGGGAGGCGGAAACACCATATATTTT
clone size: .; J gene: TRBJ2-7; D gene: .; V gene: TRBV11-2; CDR3 protein: CASSRSATLASSYEQYF; CDR3 DNA: TGTGCCAGCAGCCGAAGCGCGACCCTAGCGTCCTCCTACGAGCAGTACTTC
clone size: .; J gene: TRBJ1-2; D gene: .; V gene: TRBV5-1; CDR3 protein: CASSSDNHSGYTF; CDR3 DNA: TGCGCCAGCAGCTCGGACAATCATTCAGGCTACACCTTC
clone size: .; J gene: TRBJ2-1; D gene: .; V gene: TRBV9; CDR3 protein: CASSGPPASGYNEQFF; CDR3 DNA: TGTGCCAGCAGCGGTCCTCCGGCCTCGGGGTACAATGAGCAGTTCTTC
clone size: .; J gene: TRBJ2-7; D gene: TRBD1; V gene: TRBV5-5; CDR3 protein: CASSFGGQGHYEQYF; CDR3 DNA: TGTGCCAGCAGCTTCGGCGGACAGGGACACTACGAGCAGTACTTC
clone size: .; J gene: TRBJ1-5; D gene: .; V gene: TRBV4-2; CDR3 protein: CASSQASQPQHF; CDR3 DNA: TGTGCCAGCAGCCAAGCGAGTCAGCCCCAGCATTTT
clone size: .; J gene: TRBJ2-1; D gene: .; V gene: TRBV12-5; CDR3 protein: CASGPEVGEQFF; CDR3 DNA: TGTGCTAGTGGTCCCGAGGTGGGTGAGCAGTTCTTC
clone size: .; J gene: TRBJ1-2; D gene: TRBD1; V gene: TRBV27; CDR3 protein: CASSLLRQGADHYTF; CDR3 DNA: TGTGCCAGCAGTTTATTGAGGCAGGGGGCCGACCACTACACCTTC
clone size: .; J gene: TRBJ2-2; D gene: TRBD1; V gene: TRBV7-2; CDR3 protein: CARYGGQGASTGELFF; CDR3 DNA: TGTGCCAGGTATGGGGGACAGGGGGCGAGCACCGGGGAGCTGTTTTTT
clone size: .; J gene: TRBJ2-1; D gene: TRBD1; V gene: TRBV27; CDR3 protein: CASSFRDRPHNEQFF; CDR3 DNA: TGTGCCAGCAGTTTCCGGGACAGGCCCCACAATGAGCAGTTCTTC
clone size: once; J gene: TRBJ2-4; D gene: TRBD1; V gene: TRBV18; CDR3 protein: CASSPPRMGQGSNIQYF; CDR3 DNA: TGTGCCAGCTCACCACCGAGGATGGGACAGGGATCTAACATTCAGTACTTC
clone size: once; J gene: TRBJ2-1; D gene: TRBD2; V gene: TRBV4-1; CDR3 protein: CASRELAGFEQFF; CDR3 DNA: TGCGCCAGCAGGGAGCTAGCGGGGTTTGAGCAGTTCTTC
clone size: .; J gene: TRBJ1-2; D gene: .; V gene: TRBV4-3; CDR3 protein: CASSQGGRREDGYTF; CDR3 DNA: TGCGCCAGCAGCCAGGGTGGACGGAGGGAGGATGGCTACACCTTC
clone size: .; J gene: TRBJ2-7; D gene: TRBD1; V gene: TRBV2; CDR3 protein: CASRGTGHYEQYF; CDR3 DNA: TGTGCCAGCAGAGGGACAGGACACTACGAGCAGTACTTC
clone size: .; J gene: TRBJ2-5; D gene: .; V gene: TRBV25-1; CDR3 protein: CASRANRVQETQYF; CDR3 DNA: TGTGCCAGCAGAGCTAATAGAGTCCAAGAGACCCAGTACTTC
clone size: .; J gene: TRBJ2-2; D gene: .; V gene: TRBV4-3; CDR3 protein: CASSQDRVGAGELFF; CDR3 DNA: TGCGCCAGCAGCCAAGATCGGGTCGGAGCCGGGGAGCTGTTTTTT
clone size: once; J gene: TRBJ1-4; D gene: .; V gene: TRBV4-1; CDR3 protein: CASSRSQRNEKLFF; CDR3 DNA: TGCGCCAGCAGCCGGAGCCAGAGGAATGAAAAACTGTTTTTT
clone size: .; J gene: TRBJ2-7; D gene: TRBD1; V gene: TRBV10-3; CDR3 protein: CATRTGQGAYEQYF; CDR3 DNA: TGTGCCACCCGAACGGGACAGGGTGCCTACGAGCAGTACTTC
clone size: .; J gene: TRBJ2-7; D gene: .; V gene: TRBV2; CDR3 protein: CASRARRTYEQYF; CDR3 DNA: TGTGCCAGCAGAGCAAGGAGAACCTACGAGCAGTACTTC
clone size: .; J gene: TRBJ1-2; D gene: TRBD1; V gene: TRBV7-9; CDR3 protein: CASSHPTGPYGYTF; CDR3 DNA: TGTGCCAGCAGCCATCCGACAGGGCCCTATGGCTACACCTTC
clone size: .; J gene: TRBJ2-1; D gene: TRBD1; V gene: TRBV5-4; CDR3 protein: CASKRAGGVYEQFF; CDR3 DNA: TGTGCCAGCAAGCGGGCAGGGGGCGTTTATGAGCAGTTCTTC
clone size: .; J gene: TRBJ1-2; D gene: TRBD1; V gene: TRBV5-1; CDR3 protein: CASSWGRGSYGYTF; CDR3 DNA: TGCGCCAGCAGCTGGGGCAGGGGGTCCTATGGCTACACCTTC
clone size: few; J gene: TRBJ1-5; D gene: .; V gene: TRBV6-2/TRBV6-3; CDR3 protein: CASSYSFRGSNQPQHF; CDR3 DNA: TGTGCCAGCAGTTACTCGTTTAGGGGCAGCAATCAGCCCCAGCATTTT
clone size: .; J gene: TRBJ1-1; D gene: TRBD1; V gene: TRBV27; CDR3 protein: CASTRAGGGATRTEAFF; CDR3 DNA: TGTGCCAGCACTCGGGCAGGGGGAGGCGCGACCAGAACTGAAGCTTTCTTT
clone size: .; J gene: TRBJ1-1; D gene: TRBD1; V gene: TRBV18; CDR3 protein: CASSPPGQGSPEAFF; CDR3 DNA: TGTGCCAGCTCACCACCGGGACAGGGGAGCCCTGAAGCTTTCTTT
clone size: .; J gene: TRBJ2-4; D gene: TRBD2; V gene: TRBV5-4; CDR3 protein: CASSFGGVAKNIQYF; CDR3 DNA: TGTGCCAGCAGCTTTGGGGGGGTGGCCAAAAACATTCAGTACTTC
clone size: .; J gene: TRBJ2-6; D gene: TRBD2; V gene: TRBV11-3; CDR3 protein: CASSPGLAGETLAF; CDR3 DNA: TGTGCCAGCAGCCCGGGACTAGCGGGAGAAACTCTGGCTTTC
clone size: .; J gene: TRBJ2-3; D gene: TRBD2; V gene: TRBV19; CDR3 protein: CASSQGQGLAGGATDTQYF; CDR3 DNA: TGTGCCAGTAGCCAGGGACAGGGACTAGCGGGGGGTGCCACAGATACGCAGTATTTT
clone size: .; J gene: TRBJ2-7; D gene: .; V gene: TRBV5-4; CDR3 protein: CASSQGGSYEQYF; CDR3 DNA: TGTGCCAGCAGCCAAGGAGGCTCCTACGAGCAGTACTTC
clone size: .; J gene: TRBJ2-2; D gene: TRBD2; V gene: TRBV4-1; CDR3 protein: CASSLSGGPFTGELFF; CDR3 DNA: TGCGCCAGCAGCCTTAGCGGGGGGCCCTTCACCGGGGAGCTGTTTTTT
clone size: many; J gene: TRBJ2-5; D gene: TRBD2; V gene: TRBV7-7; CDR3 protein: CASSFSGRPQETQYF; CDR3 DNA: TGTGCCAGCAGCTTTAGCGGGAGACCCCAAGAGACCCAGTACTTC
clone size: .; J gene: TRBJ1-1; D gene: .; V gene: TRBV2; CDR3 protein: CASSEWGGRNTEAFF; CDR3 DNA: TGTGCCAGCAGTGAATGGGGGGGTCGTAACACTGAAGCTTTCTTT